One sample yielded the 22 T cell receptor beta chains listed below, sequenced in a study of OX40 agonist ivuxolimab in advanced cancers. The table came from immunoSEQ multiplex PCR; TCRdb's copy has only in-frame clones and leaves some out. The repertoire consists of some 25,000 clones, with 80% to 90% occurring once and the leading ten covering 9.5% to 10%. The starting material was CD4+ or CD8+ T cells sorted from blood, obtained in a trial of the OX40 agonist ivuxolimab. All receptors derive from an adult with an advanced solid tumor such as melanoma, head and neck, liver or kidney cancer.

The J gene is TRBJ1-1, the V gene TRBV18, with 7 nucleotides matching TRBD1. The CDR3 is 15 amino acids. Germline lookup yields CDR1 KGHSH and CDR2 LQKENI. The trim removed 3 bases at V and 1 base at J, leaving 5 bases unmatched. The CDR3 sequence: CASSPDRAANTEAFF. Here the CDR3 DNA reads TGTGCCAGCTCACCCGACAGGGCCGCGAACACTGAAGCTTTCTTT. Full variable domain (remainder filled in from reference TRBV18 and TRBJ1-1): NAGVMQNPRHLVRRRGQEARLRCSPMKGHSHVYWYRQLPEEGLKFMVYLQKENIIDESGMPKERFSAEFPKEGPSILRIQQVVRGDSAAYFCASSPDRAANTEAFFGQGTRLTVV.

The CDR3 region is CASSLAPAEGEYF. CDR3 DNA sequence: TGCGCCAGCAGCTTGGCCCCAGCGGAGGGGGAGTACTTC. The genes are TRBV5-1 and TRBJ2-7; D is tentatively TRBD1 or TRBD2 (6 bases each). This CDR3 has 13 residues. Germline V gene lookup returns CDR1 SGHRS and CDR2 YFSETQ. V lost 0 bases to trimming and J lost 11 bases, with 15 bases between them.

J is TRBJ1-1 and V is TRBV6-5; unclear D gene. Germline V gene data show CDR1 as MNHEY and CDR2 as SVGAGI. The CDR3 runs 13 residues. Between the trimmed V and J ends, which lost 4 bases and 5 bases, there was a span of 11 bases. The CDR3 region is CASSLSEQTEAFF. For the CDR3, the DNA is TGTGCCAGCAGTTTGAGTGAGCAGACTGAAGCTTTCTTT.

CDR3 loop: CASSDRTSGRAGEQYF. CDR3 bases: TGTGCCAGCAGTGATCGCACTAGCGGGAGGGCCGGCGAGCAGTACTTC. The chain employs TRBV25-1 and TRBJ2-7, with TRBD2 matching 13 bases. Trimming at V came to 3 bases and at J to 6 bases, leaving 8 bases not matched to a gene. The CDR3 contains 16 residues. Looked up from germline, CDR1 is MGHDK and CDR2 is SYGVNS.

The gene calls are TRBV19 and TRBJ1-5; perhaps TRBD1 as D (5 bases). V was trimmed by 6 bases and J by 2 bases, leaving 17 bases between them. The germline CDR1 and CDR2 sequences are LNHDA and SQIVND (reference sequence). The CDR3 length is 16 residues. The CDR3 sequence is CASRREGNIGNQPQHF. CDR3 sequence (DNA): TGTGCCAGTAGACGGGAGGGGAATATTGGCAATCAGCCCCAGCATTTT. The full variable domain, with the rest looked up from reference TRBV19 and TRBJ1-5, is DGGITQSPKYLFRKEGQNVTLSCEQNLNHDAMYWYRQDPGQGLRLIYYSQIVNDFQKGDIAEGYSVSREKKESFPLTVTSAQKNPTAFYLCASRREGNIGNQPQHFGDGTRLSIL.

The CDR3 coding sequence is TGCGCCAGCAGCTTGGAGGGACACGGTACCTACGAGCAGTACTTC. Translation: CASSLEGHGTYEQYF. The chain is built from TRBV5-1 and TRBJ2-7; weak D call: TRBD1 (6 bases). CDR1 and CDR2 from the germline V gene are SGHRS and YFSETQ. V lost 0 bases to trimming and J lost 2 bases, with 12 bases between them. The CDR3 sequence is 15 residues long. The whole variable domain, filled in from reference TRBV5-1 and TRBJ2-7, reads KAGVTQTPRYLIKTRGQQVTLSCSPISGHRSVSWYQQTPGQGLQFLFEYFSETQRNKGNFPGRFSGRQFSNSRSEMNVSTLELGDSALYLCASSLEGHGTYEQYFGPGTRLTVT.

The chain carries TRBV2 and TRBJ1-2; tentative D call: TRBD1 (6 bases). Per germline, CDR1 SNHLY and CDR2 FYNNEI. V lost 3 bases, J lost 8 bases, and 16 bases lay in between. This CDR3 spans 14 amino acids. For the CDR3, the DNA is TGTGCCAGCAGTGATAGTTCAGGGGCGGGAGGCTACACCTTC. This sequence encodes CASSDSSGAGGYTF.

The rearrangement links TRBV21-1 to TRBJ2-2. TRBV21-1 constitutes a pseudogene. CDR3 length equals 11 residues. Here the CDR3 reads CASALSGELFF. The CDR3 DNA sequence: TGTGCCAGCGCCTTGTCCGGGGAGCTGTTTTTT.

The V call is TRBV2, the J call TRBJ2-3, with D hard to call. V was cut by 1 base and J by 3 bases, with 2 bases left in between. CDR3 length: 12 amino acids. The germline CDR1 and CDR2 sequences are SNHLY and FYNNEI. CDR3 sequence: CASSEGTDTQYF. The CDR3, as DNA: TGTGCCAGCAGTGAAGGGACAGATACGCAGTATTTT. The full variable domain, completed using reference TRBV2 and TRBJ2-3, is EPEVTQTPSHQVTQMGQEVILRCVPISNHLYFYWYRQILGQKVEFLVSFYNNEISEKSEIFDDQFSVERPDGSNFTLKIRSTKLEDSAMYFCASSEGTDTQYFGPGTRLTVL.

The chain joins TRBV4-3 to TRBJ1-4; a weak D match, TRBD1 (6 bases). Germline loops: CDR1 LGHNA, CDR2 YSLEER. CDR3 size: 14 residues. Trimming stripped 4 bases from V and 3 bases from J, with 9 bases between. The DNA for the CDR3 is TGCGCCAGCAGCCTCAGGGGACCTAATGAAAAACTGTTTTTT. Encoded protein: CASSLRGPNEKLFF.

The gene calls are TRBV15 and TRBJ2-7; 7 positions match TRBD1. V gave up 3 bases and J gave up 6 bases; unmatched junction bases: 8. This CDR3 spans 14 amino acids. Germline V CDR1 and CDR2: LNHNV, YYDKDF (reference sequence). CDR3 DNA: TGTGCCACCAGCAGGGAAACAGGGGAAGGCGAGCAGTACTTC. It translates to CATSRETGEGEQYF.

The V gene is TRBV28, the J gene TRBJ2-7; D is unresolved. Trimming removed 2 bases from V and 4 bases from J, with 6 bases in between. In germline, CDR1 is MDHEN, CDR2 SYDVKM. There are 12 residues in the CDR3. CDR3 sequence reads: CASSLRRYEQYF. For the CDR3, the DNA is TGTGCCAGCAGTTTAAGGCGGTACGAGCAGTACTTC.

The chain couples TRBV18 to TRBJ2-7; 7 nucleotides match TRBD2. With 4 bases clipped from V and 0 bases from J, the junction kept 12 bases outside the gene matches. The length of the CDR3 is 17 residues. The V gene's germline CDR1 is KGHSH and CDR2 LQKENI. The CDR3 sequence is CASSLSNGASGSYEQYF. DNA of the CDR3: TGTGCCAGCTCACTCTCGAATGGGGCTAGCGGCTCCTACGAGCAGTACTTC.

The chain has TRBV12-5 and TRBJ1-2; perhaps TRBD1 as D (6 bases). Trimming removed 3 bases from V and 6 bases from J, with 17 bases in between. The CDR3 is 15 amino acids. CDR1 LGHNT and CDR2 FRNRAP come from the germline V gene. CDR3 DNA sequence: TGTGCTAGTGGTTTATCACCATCAGGGGACCATGGCTACACCTTC. As protein: CASGLSPSGDHGYTF.

The chain links TRBV6-6 to TRBJ2-7, with a possible D match to TRBD1 (5 bases). CDR3 length: 15 residues. The V end was cut by 5 bases, the J end by 2 bases, with 16 bases between. The germline gives CDR1 MNHNY, CDR2 SVGAGI (reference sequence). CDR3 in amino acids: CASSPGGARTYEQYF. Here the CDR3 DNA reads TGTGCCAGCAGTCCCGGTGGGGCCCGGACCTACGAGCAGTACTTC.

Here the CDR3 reads CASSLGQTNTEAFF. The CDR3 DNA reads as TGTGCCAGCAGCTTGGGACAGACGAACACTGAAGCTTTCTTT. The rearrangement joins TRBV5-4 to TRBJ1-1, with D perhaps TRBD1 (5 bases). The CDR3 runs 14 residues. In germline, CDR1 is SGHNT, CDR2 YYREEE (reference sequence). V was cut by 0 bases and J by 1 base, with 7 bases left in between.

This clone was counted only a few times. The chain couples TRBV7-9 to TRBJ2-1, with 9 positions matching TRBD2. This CDR3 region has 19 residues. Trimming cost V 3 bases and J 7 bases; bases outside gene matches: 19. CDR1 and CDR2 from the germline V gene are SEHNR and FQNEAQ (reference sequence). Here the CDR3 DNA reads TGTGCCAGCAGCTTCTCCTCCTCTATCCTAGCGGGGAGATATAATGAGCAGTTCTTC. Translation: CASSFSSSILAGRYNEQFF.

Written as DNA, the CDR3 is TGTGCCAGCAGCCAAGATAGCGTAAACGGGGAGACCCAGTACTTC. Encoded protein: CASSQDSVNGETQYF. The genes are TRBV4-2 and TRBJ2-5; perhaps TRBD2 as D (5 bases). CDR3 length equals 15 residues. Germline-derived CDR1 and CDR2 are LGHNA and YNFKEQ. The ends were cut back, 0 bases at V and 5 bases at J, with 13 bases in the middle.

This clone was seen a few times. The junction and the germline gene differ at one end; a read error may be behind it. This rearrangement joins TRBV2 to TRBJ2-1; maybe TRBD2 (5 bases). This CDR3 spans 17 amino acids. Germline V gene sequence: CDR1 SNHLY, CDR2 FYNNEI. The CDR3 spells CASTEGIFGSSYNEQFF. The DNA for the CDR3 is TGTGCCAGCACTGAAGGCATATTTGGGAGCTCCTACAATGAGCAGTTCTTC.

The chain couples TRBV5-4 to TRBJ2-7, with 15 bases identical to TRBD2. The CDR3 has 16 amino acids. Germline loops: CDR1 SGHNT, CDR2 YYREEE (reference sequence). Trimming removed 3 bases from V and 9 bases from J; junction bases left unmatched: 10. CDR3 sequence reads: CASSSGLAGGSLGQYF. The CDR3 DNA sequence: TGTGCCAGCAGCTCGGGACTAGCGGGAGGTAGTTTAGGGCAGTACTTC. The full variable domain, in which reference TRBV5-4 and TRBJ2-7 provide the parts outside the CDR3, is ETGVTQSPTHLIKTRGQQVTLRCSSQSGHNTVSWYQQALGQGPQFIFQYYREEENGRGNFPPRFSGLQFPNYSSELNVNALELDDSALYLCASSSGLAGGSLGQYFGPGTRLTVT.

V usage is TRBV9 and J usage is TRBJ1-3, with 8 bases identical to TRBD1. The junction had 6 bases not matched to a gene; V was cut back by 3 bases and J by 4 bases. This CDR3 contains 15 residues. The germline V gene encodes CDR1 SGDLS and CDR2 YYNGEE. Here the CDR3 reads CASSANDRGGNTIYF. Here the CDR3 DNA reads TGTGCCAGCAGCGCCAATGACAGGGGCGGAAACACCATATATTTT. The variable domain in full, with the rest retrieved from reference TRBV9 and TRBJ1-3, is DSGVTQTPKHLITATGQRVTLRCSPRSGDLSVYWYQQSLDQGLQFLIQYYNGEERAKGNILERFSAQQFPDLHSELNLSSLELGDSALYFCASSANDRGGNTIYFGEGSWLTVV.

The rearrangement links TRBV27 to TRBJ2-5, with 7 bases aligning to TRBD1. CDR1 MNHEY and CDR2 SMNVEV come from the germline V gene (reference sequence). The CDR3 covers 16 residues. V was clipped by 2 bases and J by 2 bases; unmatched bases: 8. CDR3 sequence: CASSLGQVGGQETQYF. In nucleotides, the CDR3 is TGTGCCAGCAGTTTAGGACAGGTCGGAGGTCAAGAGACCCAGTACTTC.